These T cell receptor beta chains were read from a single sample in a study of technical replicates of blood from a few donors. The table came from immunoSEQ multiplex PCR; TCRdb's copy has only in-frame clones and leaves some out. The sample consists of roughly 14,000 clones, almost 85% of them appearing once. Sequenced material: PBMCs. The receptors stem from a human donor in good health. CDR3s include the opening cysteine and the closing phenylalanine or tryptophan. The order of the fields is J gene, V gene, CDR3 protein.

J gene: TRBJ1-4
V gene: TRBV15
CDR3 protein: CATSRVPTGGNEKLFF

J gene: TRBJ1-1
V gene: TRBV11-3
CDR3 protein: CASSLDSVNTEAFF

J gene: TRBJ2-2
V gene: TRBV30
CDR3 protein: CAWSGGRVGTGELFF

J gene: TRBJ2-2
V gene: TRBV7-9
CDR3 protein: CASRPPIAGANTGELFF

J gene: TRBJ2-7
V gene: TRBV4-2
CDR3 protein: CASSQNKGLADYEQYF

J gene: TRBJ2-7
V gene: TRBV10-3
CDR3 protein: CAIFFPGLQDEQYF

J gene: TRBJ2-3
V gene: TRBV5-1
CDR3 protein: CASSRTRVGTDTQYF

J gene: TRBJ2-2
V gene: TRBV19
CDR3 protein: CASSSRGGSITTGELFF

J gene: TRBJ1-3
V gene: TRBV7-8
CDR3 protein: CASSLSTRGPGNTIYF

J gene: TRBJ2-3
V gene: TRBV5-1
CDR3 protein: CASNDRGGSTDTQYF

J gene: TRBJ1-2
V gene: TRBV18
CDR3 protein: CASSPNQGPQLGYTF

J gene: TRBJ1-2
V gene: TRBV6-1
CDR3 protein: CASSPQAGANYGYTF

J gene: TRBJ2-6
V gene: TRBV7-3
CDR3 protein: CASSLVGNGANVLTF

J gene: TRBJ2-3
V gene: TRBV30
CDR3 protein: CAWIHSGRARFSTDTQYF

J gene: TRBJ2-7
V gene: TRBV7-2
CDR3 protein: CASSPQGLSYEQYF

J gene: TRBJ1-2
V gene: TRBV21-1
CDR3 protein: CASSLWDSLGYTF

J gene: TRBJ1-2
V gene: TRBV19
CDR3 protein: CAINDPKGDYGYTF

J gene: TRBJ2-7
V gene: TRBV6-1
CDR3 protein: CASRSLTGGYEQYF

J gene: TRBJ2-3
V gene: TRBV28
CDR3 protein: CASTFFDTQYF

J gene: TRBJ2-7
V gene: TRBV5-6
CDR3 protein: CASSLGVGGTYEQYF

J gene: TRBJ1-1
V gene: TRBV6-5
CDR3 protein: CASSRGQMNTEAFF

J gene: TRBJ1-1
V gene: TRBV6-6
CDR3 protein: CASTTGRVTEAFF

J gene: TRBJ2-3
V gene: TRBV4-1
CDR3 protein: CASSQDKSGNAGADTQYF

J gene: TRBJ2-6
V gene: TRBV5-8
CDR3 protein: CASSSGQVISGANVLTF

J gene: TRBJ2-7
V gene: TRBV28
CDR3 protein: CASSLYSLAGVGGTYEQYF

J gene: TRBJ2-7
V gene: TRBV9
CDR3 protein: CASSPPRTNEQYF

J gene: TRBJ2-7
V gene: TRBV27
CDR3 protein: CASSLLQGGSEQYF

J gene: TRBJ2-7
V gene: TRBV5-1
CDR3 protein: CASSHEASYEQYF

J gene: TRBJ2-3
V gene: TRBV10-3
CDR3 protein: CAISGGFRPAGGPVSTDTQYF

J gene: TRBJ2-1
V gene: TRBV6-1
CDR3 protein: CASSTGTSPINEQFF

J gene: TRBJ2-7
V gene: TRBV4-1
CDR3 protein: CASSQKIGETYEQYF

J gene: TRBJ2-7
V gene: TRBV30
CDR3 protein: CAWTRGTSGYITSYEQYF

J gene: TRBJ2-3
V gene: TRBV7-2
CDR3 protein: CASSLELAGGPAQYF

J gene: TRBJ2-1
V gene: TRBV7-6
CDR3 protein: CASTPDSAGYEQFF

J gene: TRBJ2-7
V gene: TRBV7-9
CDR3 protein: CASSLGILRPTNYEQYF

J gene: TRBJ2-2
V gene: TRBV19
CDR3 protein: CASSSRGTHSQYTGELFF

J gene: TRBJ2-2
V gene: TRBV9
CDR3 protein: CASSVDPSGRGNTGELFF

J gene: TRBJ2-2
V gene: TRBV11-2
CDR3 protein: CASSSLGAGARRGELFF

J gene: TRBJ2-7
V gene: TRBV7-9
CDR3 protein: CASSHWRGGRDEQYF

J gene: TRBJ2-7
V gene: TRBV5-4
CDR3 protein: CASSLGLAGGSSYEQYF

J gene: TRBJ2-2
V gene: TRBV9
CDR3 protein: CASSVMGGGELFF

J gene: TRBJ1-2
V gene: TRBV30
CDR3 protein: CAWPAGGADILGYTF

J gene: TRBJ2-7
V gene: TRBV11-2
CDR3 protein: CASSVLAGSSYEQYF

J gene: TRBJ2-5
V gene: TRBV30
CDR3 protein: CAWSAGTSGSKETQYF

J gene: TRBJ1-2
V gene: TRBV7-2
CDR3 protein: CASSPDLGTGALGYTF

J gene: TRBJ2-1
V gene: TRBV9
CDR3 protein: CASSVAVAGDGDEQFF

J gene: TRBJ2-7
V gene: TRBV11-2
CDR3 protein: CASSLEREGTYEQYF

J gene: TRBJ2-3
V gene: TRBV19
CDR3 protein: CASSIRRLDPQYF

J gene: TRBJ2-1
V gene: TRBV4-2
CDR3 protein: CASSPPGLASYNEQFF

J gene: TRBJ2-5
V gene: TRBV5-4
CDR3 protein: CASSLGASKQETQYF

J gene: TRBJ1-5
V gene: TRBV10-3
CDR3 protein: CAISDSRASNQPQHF

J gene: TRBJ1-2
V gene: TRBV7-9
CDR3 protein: CASRQGASGYTF

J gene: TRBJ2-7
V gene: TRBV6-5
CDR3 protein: CASSYSGGSAYEQYF

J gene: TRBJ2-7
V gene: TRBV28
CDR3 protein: CASTPGGTSYEQYF

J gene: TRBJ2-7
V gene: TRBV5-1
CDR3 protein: CASSSGGGINEQYF

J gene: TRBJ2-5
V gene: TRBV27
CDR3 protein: CASSLMGSRKQETQYF

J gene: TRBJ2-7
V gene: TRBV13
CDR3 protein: CASSLRAGAYEQYF